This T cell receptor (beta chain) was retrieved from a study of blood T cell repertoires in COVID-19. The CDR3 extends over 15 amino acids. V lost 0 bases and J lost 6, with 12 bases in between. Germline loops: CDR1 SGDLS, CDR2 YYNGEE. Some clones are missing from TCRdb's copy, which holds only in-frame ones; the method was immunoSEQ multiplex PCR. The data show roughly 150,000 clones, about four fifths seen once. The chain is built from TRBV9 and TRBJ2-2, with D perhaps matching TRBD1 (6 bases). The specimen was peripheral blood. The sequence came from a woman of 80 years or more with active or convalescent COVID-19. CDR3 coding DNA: TGTGCCAGCAGCGTAGGGGGGCTAGCCCCCGGGGAGCTGTTTTTT. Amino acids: CASSVGGLAPGELFF.